Presented here are 17 T cell receptor beta chains from one specimen sequenced in a study of blood T cell repertoires in COVID-19. Produced via immunoSEQ multiplex PCR; TCRdb's table is partial and in-frame only. The sample contains 250,000 to 400,000 clones, 85% to 90% of which appear only once. Sequenced input: peripheral blood. The receptors derive from a woman aged 25-40 years with COVID-19, enrolled during active disease.

The rearrangement uses TRBV6-5 and TRBJ2-7, with D maybe TRBD1 (5 bases). Trimming removed 9 bases from V and 2 bases from J, with 20 bases in between. The CDR3 is 15 amino acids. The germline gives CDR1 MNHEY, CDR2 SVGAGI. This CDR3 is CASLTLGRATYEQYF. The CDR3 DNA follows: TGTGCCAGTTTAACCCTCGGCAGGGCGACCTACGAGCAGTACTTC.

The rearrangement uses TRBV21-1 and TRBJ1-1; whether TRBD1, the table's D call, matches the DNA was not checked. TRBV21-1 is reported as a pseudogene. The CDR3 extends over 15 amino acids. CDR3 sequence (DNA): TGTGCCAGCAGTAGAACACAGGGAAAGAGGACTGAAGCTTTCTTT. Amino acid sequence: CASSRTQGKRTEAFF.

The chain uses TRBV30 and TRBJ1-3, with 7 bases lining up with TRBD1. This CDR3 region has 15 residues. V gave up 2 bases and J gave up 2 bases; unmatched junction bases: 6. Germline loops: CDR1 GTSNPN, CDR2 SVGIG (reference sequence). The CDR3 protein is CAWSPNRGPGNTIYF. CDR3 nucleotides: TGTGCCTGGAGTCCTAACAGGGGACCTGGAAACACCATATATTTT.

The chain employs TRBV7-9 and TRBJ2-1; TRBD2 matches 8 bases. V shed 2 bases, J shed 3 bases, and the junction held 6 bases outside the gene matches. Germline loops: CDR1 SEHNR, CDR2 FQNEAQ (reference sequence). The CDR3 consists of 16 residues. The CDR3 here is CASSLSYGRDYNEQFF. The CDR3 DNA reads as TGTGCCAGCAGCTTATCGTACGGGAGGGACTACAATGAGCAGTTCTTC.

V gene TRBV5-1 combines with J gene TRBJ2-2; 8 nucleotides match TRBD1. Trimming at V came to 0 bases and at J to 1 base, leaving 2 bases not matched to a gene. CDR3 length equals 16 residues. Germline lookup yields CDR1 SGHRS and CDR2 YFSETQ. The CDR3 DNA reads as TGCGCCAGCAGCTTGGCCGGACAGGGGAACACCGGGGAGCTGTTTTTT. It specifies CASSLAGQGNTGELFF. Based on the CDR3 plus reference TRBV5-1 and TRBJ2-2, the full variable domain is KAGVTQTPRYLIKTRGQQVTLSCSPISGHRSVSWYQQTPGQGLQFLFEYFSETQRNKGNFPGRFSGRQFSNSRSEMNVSTLELGDSALYLCASSLAGQGNTGELFFGEGSRLTVL.

The V gene is TRBV7-9, the J gene TRBJ2-7; D is ambiguous. Germline loops: CDR1 SEHNR, CDR2 FQNEAQ (reference sequence). The V end was cut by 1 base, the J end by 2 bases, with 9 bases between. The length of the CDR3 is 14 residues. CDR3 sequence reads: CASSLVGQPYEQYF. For the CDR3, the DNA is TGTGCCAGCAGCTTAGTTGGGCAGCCCTACGAGCAGTACTTC.

This chain links TRBV3-1 (or the pseudogene TRBV3-2) with TRBJ1-4, with unresolved D. The CDR3 loop spans 12 amino acids. The germline V gene encodes CDR1 LGHDT and CDR2 YNNKEL (reference sequence). The V gene lost 4 bases and the J gene lost 8 bases, with 8 bases spanning the gap. As DNA, the CDR3 is TGTGCCAGCAGCCTTTCGGGGGAAAAACTGTTTTTT. Amino acid sequence: CASSLSGEKLFF.

This rearrangement joins TRBV7-7 to TRBJ2-7; D is perhaps TRBD2 (5 bases). CDR1 SSHAT and CDR2 FNYEAQ come from the germline V gene (reference sequence). The V end lost 1 base, the J end lost 5 bases, and 9 bases lay between the germline ends. This CDR3 spans 13 amino acids. CDR3 residues: CASSLGGSDEQYF. The DNA of the CDR3 is TGTGCCAGCAGCTTAGGGGGTAGCGACGAGCAGTACTTC.

The V call is TRBV10-3, the J call TRBJ2-7; 8 bases align to TRBD1. J was trimmed by 6 bases and V by 7 bases; bases with no gene match: 5. The CDR3 sequence is 12 residues long. From germline, CDR1 is ENHRY and CDR2 SYGVKD. Here the CDR3 reads CAIKKTGAEQYF. The CDR3 DNA reads TGTGCCATCAAGAAGACAGGGGCCGAGCAGTACTTC.

This clone has just one count. The chain carries TRBV5-5 and TRBJ2-7, with TRBD1 matching over 11 bases. The germline gives CDR1 SGHKS, CDR2 YYEKEE (reference sequence). The CDR3 is 16 residues long. J lost 3 bases, V lost 6 bases, and 11 bases had no gene match. This CDR3 reads CASTRGTGQGVYEQYF. As DNA, the CDR3 is TGTGCCAGCACCCGGGGGACGGGACAGGGGGTCTACGAGCAGTACTTC.

V and J are TRBV27 and TRBJ1-6; unclear D gene. V dropped 5 bases and J dropped 7 bases, with 15 bases sitting between them. The length of the CDR3 is 15 residues. Germline CDR1 and CDR2: MNHEY and SMNVEV (reference sequence). The CDR3 is CASSARGPWNSPLHF. Here the CDR3 DNA reads TGTGCCAGCAGTGCCCGCGGCCCATGGAATTCACCCCTCCACTTT.

This chain joins TRBV5-4 and TRBJ1-1; 9 positions agree with TRBD1. The CDR3 length is 15 residues. Germline trimming cut 0 bases from V and 10 bases from J; bases unmatched to any gene: 10. Germline V gene data show CDR1 as SGHNT and CDR2 as YYREEE (reference sequence). CDR3 residues: CASSLGGQGGVGAFF. Written as DNA, the CDR3 is TGTGCCAGCAGCTTGGGGGGACAGGGAGGAGTAGGAGCTTTCTTT. Full variable domain (missing parts from reference TRBV5-4 and TRBJ1-1): ETGVTQSPTHLIKTRGQQVTLRCSSQSGHNTVSWYQQALGQGPQFIFQYYREEENGRGNFPPRFSGLQFPNYSSELNVNALELDDSALYLCASSLGGQGGVGAFFGQGTRLTVV.

This sequence joins TRBV5-1 and TRBJ2-5; weak D call: TRBD1 (5 bases). V lost 3 bases and J lost 0, with 9 bases in between. The CDR3 consists of 14 residues. Germline V gives CDR1 SGHRS, CDR2 YFSETQ. CDR3 nucleotides: TGCGCCAGCAGCTGGACACCGTACCAAGAGACCCAGTACTTC. It yields the protein CASSWTPYQETQYF.

The chain links TRBV2 to TRBJ1-5, with 10 bases lining up with TRBD1. The CDR3 is 14 amino acids. Germline CDR1 is SNHLY and CDR2 is FYNNEI. Losses at the gene ends were 5 bases for V and 6 bases for J; bases not matched to a gene: 4. In DNA, the CDR3 is TGTGCCAGCAGTAGGGACAGGGGTACTCAGCCCCAGCATTTT. It encodes CASSRDRGTQPQHF.

The V gene is TRBV30, the J gene TRBJ1-6; perhaps TRBD1 as D (5 bases). The germline V gene encodes CDR1 GTSNPN and CDR2 SVGIG (reference sequence). Between the trimmed V and J ends, which lost 0 bases and 11 bases, there was a span of 14 bases. The CDR3 is 14 amino acids. CDR3 sequence (DNA): TGTGCCTGGAGTGTAAACCAGGGCCGGACACCCCTCCACTTT. Amino acid sequence: CAWSVNQGRTPLHF.

Only one count was recorded for this clone. The chain carries TRBV24-1 and TRBJ1-2, with TRBD1 as a possible D gene (6 bases). The V end was cut by 1 base, the J end by 11 bases, with 10 bases between. CDR1 and CDR2 from the germline V gene are KGHDR and SFDVKD. The CDR3 spans 12 residues. The CDR3: CATSDFTGLYTF. CDR3 coding DNA: TGTGCCACCAGTGATTTCACAGGGCTTTACACCTTC.

The chain employs TRBV5-1 and TRBJ2-7; D is perhaps TRBD1 (5 bases). This CDR3 has 15 residues. The V gene lost 0 bases and the J gene lost 0 bases, with 10 bases spanning the gap. Looked up from germline, CDR1 is SGHRS and CDR2 is YFSETQ. CDR3 bases: TGCGCCAGCAGCTTGGGTCGACAGATCTCCTACGAGCAGTACTTC. This translates into CASSLGRQISYEQYF.